This T cell receptor beta chain was recorded in a study of cytomegalovirus exposure and HLA in healthy donors. The length of the CDR3 is 13 residues. V lost 5 bases and J lost 1; bases outside the gene matches: 1. The germline V gene encodes CDR1 SQVTM and CDR2 ANQGSEA. Notes on this clone: Its target is unknown.

Study results and caveats: The CMV antigen specificity of a few CMV-associated chains was confirmed through in vitro analysis.

The PCR was carried out with 60 Vbeta primers and 13 Jbeta primers. TCRdb's table, derived via immunoSEQ multiplex PCR, lists solely in-frame clones and lacks some. The sample has more than 95,000 clones, approximately 73% seen once. Sequencing was done on a sample of PBMCs. This TCR was sampled from a man aged 55 to 70 in good health and CMV-seropositive. The V gene is TRBV29-1, the J gene TRBJ1-1; 10 nucleotides match TRBD1. DNA for the CDR3: TGCAGCGTTAGGGACAGGGGGAACACTGAAGCTTTCTTT. This translates into CSVRDRGNTEAFF.